This TCR beta chain was sequenced for a study of blood T cells in healthy people across ages (dated by TCRdb to 2015 to 2017). Regarding the study in general: In model experiments, template switching captured roughly one uniquely barcoded TCR beta cDNA molecule for every two T cells. The study measured age-related changes in TCR beta repertoire diversity using deep sequencing normalized with unique cDNA molecular identifiers. The study analyzed two additional independent replicas of 1 million unique cDNA reads from the same blood draw for two donors, one aged 18 to 29 and one aged 80 or older. Four age groups were formed from the donors: young (average about 17 years), middle-aged (approximately 40), aged (62) and long-lived (around 82).

The roughly 42 donors, aged about 6 to 90 years, were systemically healthy Caucasian individuals from Russia. Each donor gave about 9.7 milliliters of peripheral blood, drawn into EDTA-treated Vacutainer tubes. Ficoll-Paque density-gradient centrifugation was used to isolate PBMCs, with at least 6 million obtained per sample. Total RNA was extracted from PBMCs with Trizol reagent, with at least 5.5 micrograms obtained per sample. The percentages of naive CD45RAhigh/CD27high T cells were determined by flow cytometry on a PBMC aliquot from every donor. This clonotype came up a few times. The clone's antigen remains unknown. One base away there is no much larger clone; base qualities are not given. Results the study describes overall, beyond this receptor: The percentage of naive T cells measured by flow cytometry correlated strongly with observed TCR beta diversity. Bulk unsorted PBMC profiling prevented conclusive comparison of naive and antigen-experienced compartments. Compared with the aged group, more naive CD4+ T cells, fewer expanded clones and increased TCR diversity were shown by the long-lived group, suggesting age selection. The CMV infection status of donors was not known, potentially confounding age-related changes in expanded clonotypes. As age increased, observed TCR beta diversity per million T cells dropped in a roughly linear way, and a significant reduction was already evident by age about 40. Estimates of total diversity based on one million sequenced T cells were regarded as lower bounds and as underestimates.

Library preparation employed 5' RACE. Instrument on record: Illumina HiSeq 2500. A second PCR of roughly 7 to 12 cycles was performed with a sample-barcoded 5' primer and a J-beta primer mix. Each TCR beta cDNA molecule received a unique molecular identifier from a template-switch 5' adaptor carrying 12 random nucleotides. Each sample yielded at least 2.5 million CDR3-containing paired-end reads. First-strand cDNA was synthesized from all RNA with the Mint cDNA synthesis kit, primed by a TRBC-specific oligonucleotide. After uracil-DNA glycosylase treatment, a first 18-cycle PCR used universal primers M1SS and BC2_uni_R on all cDNA. As for how the authors treated the data: Each sample was normalized by randomly selecting 1 million high-quality reads, each carrying a distinct molecular identifier. Reads with shared molecular identifiers were discarded instead of being binned into consensus sequences. MiTCR, run with a Q25 quality threshold and the strictest error-elimination algorithm, handled CDR3 identification, clonotype clustering and error correction. A nonparametric unseen species model with Euler transformation was used to estimate lower-bound total TCR beta diversity. TCRdb reprocessing: public reads trimmed at Q25 with fastp, clones called with MiXCR, in-frame beta chains kept. Rows matching on CDR3 protein sequence are summarized as one entry with the most common DNA and genes. In this record, the V and J calls reflect TCRdb's handling and not the investigators' own analysis. For this sample there are around 1,000,000 distinct CDR3 sequences; about 23% appear just once. The top ten hold 0.65% to 0.75% of the sample.

The data also belong to a second study, concerning T cells of mothers and their children. In that second paper, the authors write: Nine systemically healthy Caucasian individuals served as donors, namely three mothers together with their six children. cDNA synthesis used all of the extracted RNA, with around 1.5 ug of RNA in each 15 ul reaction. In the second PCR, sample barcodes and 2-4 random nucleotides were introduced via the M1S primer. Each mother yielded over 9 million TCR beta CDR3 reads and each child 2.5 million to 3 million reads. Thymic selection similarly shapes TCR recombination output in related and unrelated pairs, with minor effect from inherited differences. Normalized repertoire overlap was always found to be slightly, but never significantly, higher in related mother-child pairs than in unrelated mother-child pairs. Persistent microchimeric T cell clones were not detected, at a sensitivity of 85 to 100 clones per million clonotypes. Deep NGS was used in the study to compare the TCR beta repertoires of mothers and children and to look for features that separate related mother-child pairs from unrelated individuals. The mean age was about 37 +/- 4 years for the mothers and approximately 11 +/- 4 years for the children. After adapter ligation was performed with NEBNext reagents, the libraries were sequenced on an Illumina HiSeq 2000 with 100+100 nt paired-end reads. To prevent cross-contamination, the mother and child libraries were prepared a month apart and were sequenced in separate runs. Between roughly 450,000 and 2,000,000 distinct TCR beta clonotypes were identified per donor. Naive TCR beta clonotypes were estimated from low-frequency clonotypes matched to each donor's FACS-determined naive share, without sorting.

Material for sequencing was blood. This clonotype originated in a girl under 10 years old in good health.

The DNA sequence reads TGTGCCAGCAGCTCTACCACACTAGTATTCAAGCAGTACTTC. It translates to CASSSTTLVFKQYF. This receptor chain uses TRBV11-2 and TRBJ2-5; the D gene is perhaps TRBD2, from 5 matching bases. V and J are truncated by 4 bases and 11 bases respectively, leaving an intervening sequence of 20 bases. CDR1 is given as SGHAT and CDR2 as FQNNGV, both from the germline V gene. The CDR3 covers 14 residues, taking in both the cysteine and the phenylalanine. Just CDR3 DNA is preserved here, 42 bases in frame from base 1.